Presented here are 24 T cell receptor beta chains from one specimen sequenced in a study of blood T cell repertoires in COVID-19. TCRdb keeps only in-frame clones here, not all; method: immunoSEQ multiplex PCR. The sample comprises a few hundred thousand clones, roughly 88% of which are singletons, and roughly 12% rests with the top ten. Material for sequencing was peripheral blood. The receptors here all came from a woman aged 45-65 years with COVID-19, enrolled during active disease.

V usage is TRBV12-3 or TRBV12-4 and J usage is TRBJ2-7; D gene unclear. Trimming cost V 7 bases and J 0 bases, with 7 bases left between them. CDR3 length equals 12 residues. CDR3 DNA sequence: TGTGCCAGCACCCTAGGCTCCTACGAGCAGTACTTC. This codes for CASTLGSYEQYF.

The gene calls are TRBV19 and TRBJ1-2; D is unresolved. The germline V and J ends were trimmed by 0 bases and 0 bases, with 5 bases remaining between them. CDR1 LNHDA and CDR2 SQIVND come from the germline V gene (reference sequence). The CDR3 totals 14 residues. The CDR3 region has the DNA TGTGCCAGTAGTATAGATTCAACTAACTATGGCTACACCTTC. Encoded protein: CASSIDSTNYGYTF. Full variable domain (remainder filled in from reference TRBV19 and TRBJ1-2): DGGITQSPKYLFRKEGQNVTLSCEQNLNHDAMYWYRQDPGQGLRLIYYSQIVNDFQKGDIAEGYSVSREKKESFPLTVTSAQKNPTAFYLCASSIDSTNYGYTFGSGTRLTVV.

The chain joins TRBV5-1 to TRBJ2-1; a possible D gene is TRBD2 (7 bases). CDR1 is SGHRS, CDR2 YFSETQ, per germline. V lost 5 bases and J lost 7, with 13 bases in between. CDR3 length: 13 amino acids. CDR3 protein: CASRGGAENEQFF. Written as DNA, the CDR3 is TGCGCCAGCAGAGGGGGGGCGGAAAATGAGCAGTTCTTC.

The rearrangement links TRBV12-5 to TRBJ1-6; no clear D. The V and J ends lost 2 bases and 3 bases respectively, with 14 bases between them. This CDR3 comprises 17 residues. CDR1 is LGHNT and CDR2 is FRNRAP in the germline V gene. The CDR3 reads CASGLSFGEFYNSPLHF. CDR3 bases: TGTGCTAGTGGTTTGTCTTTTGGGGAGTTCTATAATTCACCCCTCCACTTT.

The chain joins TRBV6-6 to TRBJ1-1, with a weak D call TRBD1 (5 bases). CDR1 is MNHNY, CDR2 SVGAGI, per germline (reference sequence). The CDR3 has 14 residues. Between the trimmed V and J ends, which lost 0 bases and 8 bases, there was a span of 13 bases. This chain's CDR3 is CASSYSSRQKEAFF. The CDR3 nucleotides read TGTGCCAGCAGTTACTCGAGCCGACAGAAAGAAGCTTTCTTT.

A word on this clone: The same CDR3 is also encoded by other DNA sequences in this sample. The chain couples TRBV12-3 or TRBV12-4 to TRBJ2-5, with D possibly matching TRBD2 (5 bases). The germline V and J ends were trimmed by 6 bases and 5 bases, with 7 bases remaining between them. The CDR3 sequence is 11 residues long. The CDR3 sequence is CASSRGETQYF. In nucleotides, the CDR3 is TGTGCCAGCAGCCGCGGGGAGACCCAGTACTTC.

This clone was counted a few times. The chain has TRBV3-1 (or the pseudogene TRBV3-2) and TRBJ1-5; D unclear. Germline V gene sequence: CDR1 LGHDT, CDR2 YNNKEL (reference sequence). V was pared by 1 base and J by 6 bases, with 10 bases between. The CDR3 length is 14 residues. CDR3 in DNA: TGTGCCAGCAGCCAAGCGAGGGCCGGTCAGCCCCAGCATTTT. It yields the protein CASSQARAGQPQHF.

There are a few counts of this clone. The rearrangement links TRBV2 to TRBJ2-3; the D is unclear. In germline, CDR1 is SNHLY, CDR2 FYNNEI. Trimming removed 2 bases from V and 3 bases from J, with 3 bases in between. This CDR3 spans 12 amino acids. CDR3 coding DNA: TGTGCCAGCAGTGAACGGACAGATACGCAGTATTTT. This encodes CASSERTDTQYF.

On this clone itself: Other nucleotide sequences in the sample specify the same CDR3. This chain links TRBV5-1 with TRBJ1-2, with D maybe TRBD1 (6 bases). The CDR3 has 13 residues. V dropped 0 bases and J dropped 3 bases, with 6 bases sitting between them. The germline CDR1 and CDR2 sequences are SGHRS and YFSETQ. DNA for the CDR3: TGCGCCAGCAGCTTGGACAGGGACTATGGCTACACCTTC. Translated: CASSLDRDYGYTF.

V and J are TRBV5-1 and TRBJ1-1, with unresolved D. The germline V gene encodes CDR1 SGHRS and CDR2 YFSETQ. This CDR3 contains 15 residues. Trimming took 0 bases from V and 3 from J, leaving 12 bases between them. As DNA, the CDR3 is TGCGCCAGCAGCTTGGACAGCCCAAGGCACACTGAAGCTTTCTTT. As protein: CASSLDSPRHTEAFF.

The chain recombines TRBV5-1 with TRBJ2-1; 12 bases fit TRBD2. Germline V CDR1 and CDR2: SGHRS, YFSETQ. J was trimmed by 8 bases and V by 2 bases; bases with no gene match: 5. The CDR3 extends over 15 amino acids. In DNA, the CDR3 is TGCGCCAGCAGCTTCGGACTAGCGGGGTCGGATGAGCAGTTCTTC. Translation gives CASSFGLAGSDEQFF.

The chain links TRBV5-1 to TRBJ1-5; the match to TRBD1 covers 11 bases. Trimming cost V 0 bases and J 6 bases; bases outside gene matches: 2. In germline, CDR1 is SGHRS, CDR2 YFSETQ. This CDR3 has 15 amino acids. The CDR3 sequence is CASSLEGQGGQPQHF. CDR3 bases: TGCGCCAGCAGCTTGGAGGGACAGGGGGGTCAGCCCCAGCATTTT.

This chain joins TRBV29-1 and TRBJ1-1; D gene uncertain. Germline V lookup: CDR1 SQVTM, CDR2 ANQGSEA. Trimming stripped 3 bases from V and 4 bases from J, with 12 bases between. The CDR3 loop spans 13 amino acids. CDR3 amino acids: CSVDLHRSTEAFF. The CDR3 region has the DNA TGCAGCGTTGATTTGCATAGATCCACTGAAGCTTTCTTT. Based on the CDR3 plus reference TRBV29-1 and TRBJ1-1, the full variable domain is SAVISQKPSRDICQRGTSLTIQCQVDSQVTMMFWYRQQPGQSLTLIATANQGSEATYESGFVIDKFPISRPNLTFSTLTVSNMSPEDSSIYLCSVDLHRSTEAFFGQGTRLTVV.

DNA for the CDR3: TGTGCCACCAGTTCGGGGGGGCCCGGGGAGCTGTTTTTT. It codes for CATSSGGPGELFF. The chain has TRBV15 and TRBJ2-2; 8 bases are a match to TRBD2. Trimming cost V 6 bases and J 6 bases; bases outside gene matches: 3. This CDR3 comprises 13 residues. Per the germline V gene, CDR1 is LNHNV and CDR2 is YYDKDF (reference sequence).

This chain uses TRBV9 with TRBJ2-5, with D possibly matching TRBD1 (6 bases). CDR1 SGDLS and CDR2 YYNGEE come from the germline V gene. The V and J ends lost 1 base and 0 bases respectively, with 7 bases between them. This CDR3 comprises 14 residues. Here the CDR3 DNA reads TGTGCCAGCAGCGTACAGGGGTACCAAGAGACCCAGTACTTC. This encodes CASSVQGYQETQYF.

This chain links TRBV19 with TRBJ2-3; tentative D call: TRBD2 (6 bases). In germline, CDR1 is LNHDA, CDR2 SQIVND (reference sequence). V gave up 1 base and J gave up 6 bases, with 11 bases separating them. The CDR3 runs 14 residues. CDR3 sequence (DNA): TGTGCCAGTAGTATAGGAGGCCGGGAGGATACGCAGTATTTT. Its translation: CASSIGGREDTQYF.

This rearrangement joins TRBV25-1 to TRBJ1-6, with 7 nucleotides matching TRBD1. The CDR3 has 17 residues. Trimming at V came to 3 bases and at J to 0 bases, leaving 5 bases not matched to a gene. Germline V gene sequence: CDR1 MGHDK, CDR2 SYGVNS. CDR3 amino acids: CASSDPTGISYNSPLHF. As DNA, the CDR3 is TGTGCCAGCAGTGACCCGACAGGGATCTCCTATAATTCACCCCTCCACTTT.

CDR3 sequence reads: CASSTNRGTEAFF. The CDR3 DNA sequence: TGTGCCAGCAGTACTAACAGGGGTACTGAAGCTTTCTTT. The V call is TRBV6-5, the J call TRBJ1-1; 7 bases agree with TRBD1. J gave up 5 bases and V 5 bases, and 5 bases lay outside the gene matches. Per the germline V gene, CDR1 is MNHEY and CDR2 is SVGAGI. The CDR3 contains 13 residues.

The chain links TRBV7-9 to TRBJ2-2; D is perhaps TRBD1 (6 bases). Per germline, CDR1 SEHNR and CDR2 FQNEAQ (reference sequence). The CDR3 extends over 12 amino acids. Trimming took off 3 bases at V and 13 bases at J, with 12 bases between the two ends. CDR3 DNA sequence: TGTGCCAGCAGCTTGTCACAGGGCGGGCTGTTTTTT. It specifies CASSLSQGGLFF.

The CDR3 sequence: CASSPPLGERGANTGELFF. CDR3 bases: TGTGCCAGCAGCCCCCCTCTCGGGGAGCGGGGGGCGAACACCGGGGAGCTGTTTTTT. V gene TRBV3-1 (or the pseudogene TRBV3-2) combines with J gene TRBJ2-2; TRBD2 aligns across 9 bases. The CDR3 spans 19 residues. Germline assignment: CDR1 LGHDT and CDR2 YNNKEL (reference sequence). The ends lost 4 bases at V and 0 bases at J; junction bases unmatched: 12.

This clone came up many times. The rearrangement links TRBV7-9 to TRBJ2-3; possible D gene TRBD1, 5 bases. The CDR3 consists of 15 residues. The ends were cut back, 1 base at V and 1 base at J, with 9 bases in the middle. Germline V CDR1 and CDR2: SEHNR, FQNEAQ (reference sequence). This CDR3 is CASSLGVRGTDTQYF. As DNA, the CDR3 is TGTGCCAGCAGCTTAGGCGTCAGGGGCACAGATACGCAGTATTTT.

The chain uses TRBV20-1 and TRBJ1-1; no clear D gene. The CDR3 sequence is 13 residues long. V was clipped by 3 bases and J by 1 base, with 9 bases between them. The V gene's germline CDR1 is DFQATT and CDR2 SNEGSKA (reference sequence). CDR3 residues: CSASNRQNTEAFF. CDR3 DNA: TGCAGTGCTAGTAACCGACAGAACACTGAAGCTTTCTTT.

The genes are TRBV10-1 and TRBJ2-7, with a weak D call TRBD1 (6 bases). Germline values: CDR1 WNHNN, CDR2 SYGVQD (reference sequence). Trimming cost V 5 bases and J 1 base, with 12 bases left between them. This CDR3 contains 14 residues. CDR3: CASSLSGTSYEQYF. DNA of the CDR3: TGCGCCAGCAGTTTGAGTGGGACATCCTACGAGCAGTACTTC.

The V and J genes are TRBV5-1 and TRBJ2-1; 9 nucleotides line up with TRBD2. The CDR3 runs to 15 residues. Per the germline V gene, CDR1 is SGHRS and CDR2 is YFSETQ. V shed 4 bases and J 3 bases; nucleotides not matched to a gene: 5. The CDR3 region has the DNA TGCGCCAGCAGCCGGGGGACTAGCAACTACAATGAGCAGTTCTTC. Translated: CASSRGTSNYNEQFF.